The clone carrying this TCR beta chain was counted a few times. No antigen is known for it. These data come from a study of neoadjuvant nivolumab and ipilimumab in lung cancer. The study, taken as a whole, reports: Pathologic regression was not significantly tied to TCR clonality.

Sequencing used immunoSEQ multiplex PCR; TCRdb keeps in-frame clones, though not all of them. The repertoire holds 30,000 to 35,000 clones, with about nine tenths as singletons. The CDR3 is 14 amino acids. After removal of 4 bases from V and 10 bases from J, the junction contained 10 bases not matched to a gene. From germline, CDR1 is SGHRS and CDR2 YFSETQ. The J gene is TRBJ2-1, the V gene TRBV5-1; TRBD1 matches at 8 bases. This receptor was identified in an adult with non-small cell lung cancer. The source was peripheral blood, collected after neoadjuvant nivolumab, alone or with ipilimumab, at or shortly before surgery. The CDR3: CASSPRTGWEEQFF. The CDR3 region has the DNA TGCGCCAGCAGCCCGAGGACAGGGTGGGAAGAGCAGTTCTTC.